These 16 T cell receptor beta chains originate from one sample sequenced in a study of PD-L1 blockade in urothelial cancer (TCRdb year 2017). Library preparation used the immunoSEQ multiplex PCR assay. The table comes from immuneACCESS by way of TCRdb, which keeps in-frame sequences with V and J called. Part of the clones is missing from these tables; in studies checked, under half for an unresolved V gene and the rest for unknown reasons. The sample yields about 39,000 clones; about 89% were counted once. In total, the top ten clones hold around 2% of the sample. Material: PBMCs, obtained around atezolizumab (anti-PD-L1) treatment. The origin of the receptors is a man in his fifties or sixties with urothelial cancer.

The chain carries TRBV7-9 and TRBJ1-2; D is perhaps TRBD1 (6 bases). The CDR3 consists of 13 residues. Trimming removed 1 base from V and 6 bases from J, with 9 bases in between. The germline CDR1 and CDR2 sequences are SEHNR and FQNEAQ (reference sequence). The CDR3 nucleotides are TGTGCCAGCAGCTTAGATGGGACAAATGGCTACACCTTC. It specifies CASSLDGTNGYTF.

The chain recombines TRBV11-2 with TRBJ2-5, with 7 bases that match TRBD1. V was clipped by 5 bases and J by 5 bases; unmatched bases: 8. The CDR3 has 14 amino acids. Germline V gives CDR1 SGHAT, CDR2 FQNNGV. The CDR3, as DNA: TGTGCCAGCAGCCTGGGACAGCCGCCGGAGACCCAGTACTTC. It specifies CASSLGQPPETQYF.

This clone occurred a few times. The rearrangement links TRBV5-4 to TRBJ2-7, with TRBD2 matching 14 bases. This CDR3 comprises 16 residues. V gave up 0 bases and J gave up 9 bases; unmatched junction bases: 8. Germline values: CDR1 SGHNT, CDR2 YYREEE (reference sequence). For the CDR3, the DNA is TGTGCCAGCAGCTTGGCGGGGACTAGCGGGGGTCCGGGGCAGTACTTC. Translated, it gives CASSLAGTSGGPGQYF.

The chain recombines TRBV29-1 with TRBJ1-5; D unclear. Trimming removed 6 bases from V and 1 base from J, with 13 bases in between. The CDR3 totals 14 residues. Germline CDR1 SQVTM, CDR2 ANQGSEA. The DNA for the CDR3 is TGCAGCGTAGGAGAGGGCAGCAGCAATCAGCCCCAGCATTTT. It specifies CSVGEGSSNQPQHF.

This chain connects TRBV5-4 to TRBJ1-2, with TRBD1 identical over 10 bases. The CDR3 extends over 16 amino acids. The V gene end was trimmed by 3 bases and the J gene end by 4 bases; junction bases not matched to a gene: 9. Germline CDR1 and CDR2: SGHNT and YYREEE (reference sequence). CDR3 in amino acids: CASSSPGTGDAYGYTF. CDR3 coding DNA: TGTGCCAGCAGCTCGCCTGGGACAGGGGATGCCTATGGCTACACCTTC.

The chain recombines TRBV18 with TRBJ1-4; 7 bases are a match to TRBD1. J gave up 2 bases and V 3 bases, and 3 bases lay outside the gene matches. The CDR3 is 15 residues long. Germline values: CDR1 KGHSH, CDR2 LQKENI. DNA of the CDR3: TGTGCCAGCTCACCGTACAGGGGCACTAATGAAAAACTGTTTTTT. It yields the protein CASSPYRGTNEKLFF.

This sequence joins TRBV19 and TRBJ2-7; TRBD2 matches at 8 bases. The CDR3 runs 16 residues. Per germline, CDR1 LNHDA and CDR2 SQIVND (reference sequence). J lost 0 bases, V lost 5 bases, and 9 bases had no gene match. CDR3 DNA: TGTGCCAGTAGTCTTTTACCCGGACTAGCCTCCTACGAGCAGTACTTC. Amino acids: CASSLLPGLASYEQYF.

The chain combines TRBV28 with TRBJ2-7; perhaps TRBD2 as D (6 bases). V was shortened by 6 bases and J by 6 bases, with 18 bases between the two germline ends. Germline CDR1 is MDHEN and CDR2 is SYDVKM. The CDR3 is 14 amino acids. The CDR3 DNA is TGTGCCAGCAGCCCCCGGGGGAGACTTTTCGAGCAGTACTTC. Protein: CASSPRGRLFEQYF. The entire variable domain, with the rest obtained from reference TRBV28 and TRBJ2-7, is as follows: DVKVTQSSRYLVKRTGEKVFLECVQDMDHENMFWYRQDPGLGLRLIYFSYDVKMKEKGDIPEGYSVSREKKERFSLILESASTNQTSMYLCASSPRGRLFEQYFGPGTRLTVT.

The V call is TRBV28, the J call TRBJ1-5; possible D gene TRBD1, 5 bases. Trimming removed 2 bases at V and 0 bases at J, with 11 bases between. This CDR3 has 16 amino acids. Germline loops: CDR1 MDHEN, CDR2 SYDVKM. The CDR3 spells CASSLSTGYSNQPQHF. In DNA form, the CDR3 reads TGTGCCAGCAGTTTAAGTACAGGCTATAGCAATCAGCCCCAGCATTTT.

The rearrangement links TRBV10-3 to TRBJ2-3, with D maybe TRBD2 (5 bases). Trimming took off 10 bases at V and 4 bases at J, with 15 bases between the two ends. Germline lookup yields CDR1 ENHRY and CDR2 SYGVKD. The CDR3 totals 13 residues. CDR3 sequence reads: CASQLLRADTQYF. DNA of the CDR3: TGTGCCAGCCAGCTCTTGAGGGCAGATACGCAGTATTTT.

This chain links TRBV6-5 with TRBJ1-2; D might be TRBD1 (6 bases). The length of the CDR3 is 12 residues. The germline V gene has CDR1 MNHEY and CDR2 SVGAGI. V was clipped by 6 bases and J by 1 base, with 6 bases between them. This CDR3 reads CASRQGNYGYTF. CDR3 nucleotides: TGTGCCAGCAGACAGGGTAACTATGGCTACACCTTC.

This rearrangement joins TRBV18 to TRBJ1-1; D gene uncertain. Germline CDR1 is KGHSH and CDR2 is LQKENI. With 2 bases removed from V and 10 bases from J, the gap between germline ends came to 17 bases. The CDR3 length is 14 residues. The chain's CDR3 is CASSPGLSGSGAFF. CDR3 DNA: TGTGCCAGCTCACCAGGTCTGTCGGGGTCGGGAGCTTTCTTT.

This chain links TRBV5-6 with TRBJ1-3; 7 positions agree with TRBD1. This CDR3 has 14 residues. CDR1 is SGHDT and CDR2 is YYEEEE in the germline V gene. The V and J ends lost 5 bases and 1 base, in that order; junction bases with no gene match: 3. DNA for the CDR3: TGTGCCAGCAGACGCAGGGGGTCTGGAAACACCATATATTTT. Translating gives CASRRRGSGNTIYF.

J is TRBJ1-5 and V is TRBV15; 11 nucleotides line up with TRBD1. V trimming: 1 base; J trimming: 0 bases; junction bases outside the gene matches: 8. Germline V gene data show CDR1 as LNHNV and CDR2 as YYDKDF (reference sequence). This CDR3 is built from 19 residues. The CDR3 nucleotides read TGTGCCACCAGCAGAGCAGGGGGGGGACAGGGGGATAGCAATCAGCCCCAGCATTTT. The encoded protein is CATSRAGGGQGDSNQPQHF.

The chain employs TRBV25-1 and TRBJ2-1, with D possibly matching TRBD2 (6 bases). The CDR3 totals 15 residues. The germline gives CDR1 MGHDK, CDR2 SYGVNS. Trimming took 0 bases from V and 7 from J, leaving 13 bases between them. The CDR3 DNA is TGTGCCAGCAGTGAATATGGAGGGGCGGTGAATGAGCAGTTCTTC. This translates into CASSEYGGAVNEQFF.

The J gene is TRBJ2-7, the V gene TRBV10-3; D unresolved. Trimming shortened V by 4 bases and J by 3 bases, and 13 bases separated the two germline ends. Germline loops: CDR1 ENHRY, CDR2 SYGVKD. This CDR3 is 14 amino acids long. The CDR3: CAISALINSYEQYF. CDR3 nucleotide sequence: TGTGCCATCAGTGCGTTAATAAATAGCTACGAGCAGTACTTC.